This TCR beta chain derives from a study of neurological immune-mediated disorders. Ten or more counts support this clonotype. TCRdb re-called the 5' RACE reads with MiXCR, one entry per CDR3 protein. The table shows over 60,000 distinct CDR3 sequences, with roughly 4.8% occurring only once. CDR3 length: 13 amino acids. Trimming cost V 3 bases and J 8 bases, with 13 bases left between them. Germline V gene sequence: CDR1 DFQATT, CDR2 SNEGSKA (reference sequence). Sequencing was performed on PBMCs. This chain uses TRBV20-1 with TRBJ1-4, with a tentative D call TRBD1 (6 bases). This receptor was identified in a woman aged 25 to 45 with multiple sclerosis. The CDR3 DNA follows: TGCAGTGCTAGCAGGGACACCACGGAAAAACTGTTTTTT. It encodes CSASRDTTEKLFF.